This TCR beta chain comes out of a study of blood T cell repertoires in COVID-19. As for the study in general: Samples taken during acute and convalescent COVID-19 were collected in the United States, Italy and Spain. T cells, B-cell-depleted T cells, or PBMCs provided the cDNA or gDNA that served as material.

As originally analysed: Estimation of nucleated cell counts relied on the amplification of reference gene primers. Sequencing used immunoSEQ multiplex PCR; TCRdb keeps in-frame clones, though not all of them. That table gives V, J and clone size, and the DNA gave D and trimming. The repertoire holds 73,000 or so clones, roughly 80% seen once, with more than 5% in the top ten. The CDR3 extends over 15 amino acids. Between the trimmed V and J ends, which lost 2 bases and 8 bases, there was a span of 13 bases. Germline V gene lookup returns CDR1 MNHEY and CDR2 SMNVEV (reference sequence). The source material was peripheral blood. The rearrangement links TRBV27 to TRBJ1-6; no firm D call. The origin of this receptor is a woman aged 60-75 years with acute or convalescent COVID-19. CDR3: CASSLRREVDSPLHF. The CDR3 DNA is TGTGCCAGCAGTTTAAGGAGGGAAGTAGATTCACCCCTCCACTTT.